The rows below give T cell receptor beta chains drawn from one sample of a study of human thymus T cells. Profiling relied on immunoSEQ multiplex PCR, and the TCRdb table lists in-frame clones only, not all of them. The top ten clones hold approximately 6% of a sample with about 60,000 clones, approximately 93% of them seen once. Material: blood. Source of these receptors: a boy younger than two with a congenital heart defect but otherwise immunologically healthy. Both conserved end residues are part of each CDR3. The D gene is left open where the match is weak. The size entry is marked missing in some rows and otherwise reads once, few, many or a size class.

>.|TRBV11-2|TRBJ2-1|.
TGTGCCAGCAGCTTAGAAGGGACCTGGTCCTACAATGAGCAGTTCTTC
CASSLEGTWSYNEQFF
>.|TRBV19|TRBJ2-7|.
TGTGCCAGTAGTATATATATGGCCCCGGACACTCTCCACTACGAGCAGTACTTC
CASSIYMAPDTLHYEQYF
>TRBD2|TRBV2|TRBJ2-3|.
TGTGCCAGCAGGACTAGACTAGCGGGGAGCACAGATACGCAGTATTTT
CASRTRLAGSTDTQYF
>.|TRBV6-5|TRBJ1-6|once
TGTGCCAGCAGTTGGCGGGGTGAGGAATCACCCCTCCACTTT
CASSWRGEESPLHF
>.|TRBV20-1|TRBJ1-2|.
TGCAGTGCTCCCAACAACTATGGCTACACCTTC
CSAPNNYGYTF
>TRBD1|TRBV29-1|TRBJ1-1|.
TGCAGCGTTGGGGACAGCCTAAGGTACACTGAAGCTTTCTTT
CSVGDSLRYTEAFF
>TRBD2|TRBV5-1|TRBJ2-7|once
TGCGCCAGCAGCTTGAGCGGGGGCTGGTACGAGCAGTACTTC
CASSLSGGWYEQYF
>.|TRBV7-9|TRBJ1-2|.
TGTGCCAGCAGCTTAGCGCTAAGCTATGGCTACACCTTC
CASSLALSYGYTF
>TRBD2|TRBV4-1|TRBJ2-1|.
TGCGCCAGCAGCCGAAACCTAGCGGGAGCCTACAATGAGCAGTTCTTC
CASSRNLAGAYNEQFF
>.|TRBV28|TRBJ1-2|.
TGTGCCAGCAGCCGGGGACCCCCTAACTATGGCTACACCTTC
CASSRGPPNYGYTF
>TRBD2|TRBV7-9|TRBJ2-2|.
TGTGCCAGCAGCCCTAGCGGGAGGGCCGGGGAGCTGTTTTTT
CASSPSGRAGELFF
>.|TRBV15|TRBJ2-3|.
TGTGCCACCAGGCCTGGGTTTACAGATACGCAGTATTTT
CATRPGFTDTQYF
>TRBD1|TRBV10-2|TRBJ1-2|.
TGCGCCACAAAGGGACAGGGGGAATATGGCTACACCTTC
CATKGQGEYGYTF
>TRBD1|TRBV7-9|TRBJ1-3|.
TGTGCCAGCAGCTTGTCGACAGGGTCTGGAAACACCATATATTTT
CASSLSTGSGNTIYF
>TRBD1|TRBV27|TRBJ1-1|.
TGTGCCAGCAGTGCTCCAGGGGGATGGGTAACTGAAGCTTTCTTT
CASSAPGGWVTEAFF
>TRBD1|TRBV13|TRBJ2-1|.
TGTGCCAGCAGCCACCACAGGGGGCCTCCTTACAATGAGCAGTTCTTC
CASSHHRGPPYNEQFF
>.|TRBV27|TRBJ2-5|.
TGTGCCAGCAGTTTCTTCAGGGGTGAGACCCAGTACTTC
CASSFFRGETQYF
>.|TRBV29-1|TRBJ1-2|.
TGCAGCGCAAGCGACAGGACCAATTCCTTCTATGGCTACACCTTC
CSASDRTNSFYGYTF
>TRBD1|TRBV6-1|TRBJ2-7|.
TGTGCCAGCAGTGAAGGGACAGGGGGTTACGAGCAGTACTTC
CASSEGTGGYEQYF
>.|TRBV28|TRBJ1-5|.
TGTGCCAGCTCGTTATCCCTGGGGTCTGTCGGGCCCCAGCATTTT
CASSLSLGSVGPQHF
>.|TRBV27|TRBJ1-3|.
TGTGCCAGCAGTTTAAGGGGATCTGGAAACACCATATATTTT
CASSLRGSGNTIYF
>.|TRBV2|TRBJ1-2|.
TGTGCCAGCATCGATCCCTTCTATGGCTACACCTTC
CASIDPFYGYTF
>.|TRBV30|TRBJ2-1|.
TGTGCCTGGAGCGGGGACCGTAGCTCCTACAATGAGCAGTTCTTC
CAWSGDRSSYNEQFF
>.|TRBV19|TRBJ2-3|.
TGTGCCAGTAGTTGGGCGGGAACAACAGATACGCAGTATTTT
CASSWAGTTDTQYF
>TRBD2|TRBV27|TRBJ2-1|.
TGTGCCAGCAGTTCCCCCCTAGCGGGAGCCACCTACAATGAGCAGTTCTTC
CASSSPLAGATYNEQFF
>TRBD1|TRBV28|TRBJ2-7|.
TGTGCCAGCAGTTTACCCCCGGGACAGGGGACCCACGAGCAGTACTTC
CASSLPPGQGTHEQYF
>.|TRBV10-3|TRBJ1-6|.
TGTGCCATCAGTGAAGCGTACCCCTCCTATAATTCACCCCTCCACTTT
CAISEAYPSYNSPLHF
>TRBD1|TRBV27|TRBJ2-7|.
TGTGCCAGCAGTCTACGGACAGGCTACGAGCAGTACTTC
CASSLRTGYEQYF
>.|TRBV5-6|TRBJ1-2|.
TGTGCCAGCAGCTTACCCACGGACAGTATAAACTATGGCTACACCTTC
CASSLPTDSINYGYTF
>.|TRBV23-1|TRBJ1-1|.
TGCGCCAGCAGTCAGGGCGAACAGGGCCGCAACACTGAAGCTTTCTTT
CASSQGEQGRNTEAFF
>.|TRBV4-2|TRBJ2-3|.
TGTGCCAGCAGCCAAATGAGGGTGACTATCTCTAGCACAGATACGCAGTATTTT
CASSQMRVTISSTDTQYF
>.|TRBV6-5|TRBJ2-6|.
TGTGCCAGCAGTTACCGGGTTGCTGGGGCCAACGTCCTGACTTTC
CASSYRVAGANVLTF
>.|TRBV5-1|TRBJ1-2|.
TGCGCCAGCAGCCCCGGACCGTTTCCAATCTATGGCTACACCTTC
CASSPGPFPIYGYTF
>.|TRBV6-6|TRBJ1-1|.
TGTGCCAGCAGTTACTCGGTCACAGCGAACACTGAAGCTTTCTTT
CASSYSVTANTEAFF
>TRBD1|TRBV4-1|TRBJ1-2|.
TGCGCCAGCAGCCATCGTCCGGGACAGGGGGCCTATGGCTACACCTTC
CASSHRPGQGAYGYTF
>TRBD1|TRBV23-1|TRBJ2-5|.
TGCGCCAGCAGTCGAACACTCGGACAGGGGAAAGAGACCCAGTACTTC
CASSRTLGQGKETQYF
>.|TRBV28|TRBJ2-4|.
TGTGCCAGCAGTTCCTTAAGTACAGGGAGTTGGAACATTCAGTACTTC
CASSSLSTGSWNIQYF
>.|TRBV28|TRBJ1-1|.
TGTGCCAGCAGTCCCCGCTTAGGGGTCACTGAAGCTTTCTTT
CASSPRLGVTEAFF
>.|TRBV4-2|TRBJ2-3|.
TGTGCCAGCAGCCTCCGCTGGGGGCGGGGCGGGGATACGCAGTATTTT
CASSLRWGRGGDTQYF
>TRBD2|TRBV5-8|TRBJ2-3|once
TGTGCCAGCAGCTTGGAGCTAGCGGGAGCCCTCACAGATACGCAGTATTTT
CASSLELAGALTDTQYF
>.|TRBV6-5|TRBJ2-6|.
TGTGCCAGCAGTTACCAGAATTCTGGGGCCAACGTCCTGACTTTC
CASSYQNSGANVLTF
>.|TRBV6-5|TRBJ2-7|.
TGTGCCAGCAGTTATGGGTCAGGGGGAGGCGAGCAGTACTTC
CASSYGSGGGEQYF
>TRBD1|TRBV5-3|TRBJ1-4|.
TGTGCCAGAAGCTCGCCCGGGACAGGGGATGAAAAACTGTTTTTT
CARSSPGTGDEKLFF
>.|TRBV28|TRBJ1-2|.
TGTGCCAGCAGTTTACAGGACTATGGCTACACCTTC
CASSLQDYGYTF
>TRBD1|TRBV6-1|TRBJ2-7|.
TGTGCCAGCAGTGAGGGGGACAGGGTGAACGAGCAGTACTTC
CASSEGDRVNEQYF
>.|TRBV9|TRBJ2-1|.
TGTGCCAGCAGCCCTTCTGTATTCGACGGGGGTGGCTCCTACAATGAGCAGTTCTTC
CASSPSVFDGGGSYNEQFF
>TRBD1|TRBV25-1|TRBJ2-7|.
TGTGCCAGCAGTGGAGGTGGGCGGACAGGGCGCGACGAGCAGTACTTC
CASSGGGRTGRDEQYF
>TRBD1|TRBV29-1|TRBJ1-2|once
TGCAGCGTTTATTTTGGACAGGGCTATGGCTACACCTTC
CSVYFGQGYGYTF